A single sample gave rise to the 4 T cell receptor beta chains below, sequenced in a study of Graves' ophthalmopathy and Graves' hyperthyroidism (dated by TCRdb to 2017 to 2018). Sequenced using an Illumina HiSeq 2000. For repertoire sequencing, TCR beta CDR3 regions were amplified from RNA transcripts. The first round was an RT-PCR using HTBI primers with the Qiagen OneStep RT-PCR kit, and this first round was followed by a second-round multiplex PCR, then size selection and purification. Starting from the raw public reads, TCRdb applied fastp trimming at Q25, assembled clones with MiXCR and retained in-frame beta chains. Each CDR3 protein appears once, grouped with its most common genes and DNA. This sample is represented by over a million distinct CDR3 sequences; about two fifths of them were singletons. The ten largest clones add up to around 10% of the sample. Sequenced: peripheral blood or thyroid tissue (not recorded which). These receptors all come from an adult man with Graves' hyperthyroidism.

The chain recombines TRBV10-2 with TRBJ1-2, with 7 positions matching TRBD1. CDR1 and CDR2 (germline): WSHSY, SAAADI. The CDR3 consists of 17 residues. The V and J ends lost 2 bases and 4 bases, in that order; junction bases with no gene match: 13. CDR3 residues: CASSEPDRPTLGYGYTF. DNA of the CDR3: TGCGCCAGCAGTGAGCCGGACAGGCCAACGCTGGGCTATGGCTACACCTTC.

This clonotype was seen only once. This chain uses TRBV5-6 with TRBJ2-7, with unresolved D. The CDR3 consists of 15 residues. Germline V gene data show CDR1 as SGHDT and CDR2 as YYEEEE. V was clipped by 3 bases and J by 1 base, with 14 bases between them. Here the CDR3 DNA reads TGTGCCAGCAGCTCCCCTCAGGACCGGTCCTACGAGCAGTACTTC. Translation gives CASSSPQDRSYEQYF. The variable domain in full, completed from reference TRBV5-6 and TRBJ2-7, reads DAGVTQSPTHLIKTRGQQVTLRCSPKSGHDTVSWYQQALGQGPQFIFQYYEEEERQRGNFPDRFSGHQFPNYSSELNVNALLLGDSALYLCASSSPQDRSYEQYFGPGTRLTVT.

In this sample, this clonotype turned up a few times. The rearrangement joins TRBV4-1 to TRBJ2-6, with 7 positions matching TRBD1. The CDR3 is made up of 19 amino acids. J was trimmed by 0 bases and V by 0 bases; bases with no gene match: 8. Per germline, CDR1 MGHRA and CDR2 YSYEKL. The CDR3 sequence: CASSQELGTALSGANVLTF. The CDR3 DNA sequence: TGCGCCAGCAGCCAAGAATTAGGGACAGCACTCTCTGGGGCCAACGTCCTGACTTTC.

The gene calls are TRBV2 and TRBJ1-1; a weak D match, TRBD1 (5 bases). In germline, CDR1 is SNHLY, CDR2 FYNNEI. This CDR3 contains 14 residues. V was pared by 5 bases and J by 3 bases, with 13 bases between. CDR3 loop: CASSPIAGDTEAFF. The CDR3 DNA sequence: TGTGCCAGCAGTCCGATTGCGGGGGACACTGAAGCTTTCTTT.